This T cell receptor (beta chain) was identified during a study of T cells in localized non-small cell lung cancer. To note about this clone: As yet, its antigen is unknown.

Sequenced by immunoSEQ multiplex PCR; TCRdb stores in-frame clones only, minus some. Of tens of thousands of clones detected, around 81% appear once; the ten largest clones hold about 4%. The V gene's germline CDR1 is LNHDA and CDR2 SQIVND (reference sequence). The CDR3 has 14 residues. Deletions cut 6 bases from V and 5 bases from J, with 16 bases between. The study's findings and limits: The study found T cell clonality highest in uninvolved adjacent lung, above tumor. As only one tumor region underwent sequencing, heterogeneity remains possible. In adjacent lung, a median about 54 of the top 100 tumor clones were found.

The TCR originated in a woman aged 35 to 70 with stage II lung adenocarcinoma. The sample was PBMCs, taken before any cancer treatment. The V call is TRBV19, the J call TRBJ2-5; D is perhaps TRBD2 (5 bases). CDR3 amino acids: CASSRGTRWETQYF. The CDR3 DNA follows: TGTGCCAGTAGCCGGGGAACAAGGTGGGAGACCCAGTACTTC.